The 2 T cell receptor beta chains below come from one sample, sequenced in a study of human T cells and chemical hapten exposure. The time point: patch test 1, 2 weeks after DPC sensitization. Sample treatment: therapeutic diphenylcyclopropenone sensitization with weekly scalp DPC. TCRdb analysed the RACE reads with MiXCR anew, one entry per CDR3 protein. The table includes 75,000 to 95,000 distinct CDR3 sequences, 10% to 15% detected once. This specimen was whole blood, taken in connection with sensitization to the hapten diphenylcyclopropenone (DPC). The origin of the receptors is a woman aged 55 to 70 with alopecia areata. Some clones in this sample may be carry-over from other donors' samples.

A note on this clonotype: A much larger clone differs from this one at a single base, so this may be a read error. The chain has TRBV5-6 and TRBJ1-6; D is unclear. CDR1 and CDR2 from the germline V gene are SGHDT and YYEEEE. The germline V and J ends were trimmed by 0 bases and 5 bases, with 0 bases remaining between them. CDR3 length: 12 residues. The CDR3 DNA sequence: TGTGCCAGCAGCTTGGATAATTCACCCCTCCACTTT. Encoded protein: CASSLDNSPLHF.

CDR3 sequence (DNA): TGCGCCAGCAGCTTAGGACAGGAGGGGATTCTTCATGTGCAGTTCTTC. Translating it yields CASSLGQEGILHVQFF. This rearrangement joins TRBV5-1 to TRBJ2-1; maybe TRBD1 (7 bases). This CDR3 contains 16 residues. V was cut by 2 bases and J by 12 bases, with 24 bases left in between. CDR1 and CDR2 (germline): SGHRS, YFSETQ.